This T cell receptor (beta chain) is drawn from a study of T cells after yellow fever vaccination. This CDR3 region has 14 residues. In germline, CDR1 is SGHKS, CDR2 YYEKEE (reference sequence). V was clipped by 7 bases and J by 5 bases, with 18 bases between them. In this sample, this clonotype turned up a few times. TCRdb re-analysed the 5' RACE reads in MiXCR, keeping a single row per CDR3 protein. The sample records around 53,000 distinct CDR3 sequences, 6.6% being singletons. The sample in question was CD8+ T cells not binding an NS4B(214-222) dextramer, sorted from PBMCs, obtained roughly 45 days after the first yellow fever vaccination. The chain carries TRBV5-5 and TRBJ1-1, with TRBD1 as a possible D gene (5 bases). The clonotype was recovered from a man aged 18-30 years who received the YFV17D yellow fever vaccine. The chain's CDR3 is CASWDGEGYTEAFF. The CDR3 nucleotides read TGTGCCAGCTGGGACGGGGAAGGGTATACTGAAGCTTTCTTT.